The clone carrying this TCR beta chain was recorded at least ten times. What it binds is unknown. RNA transcripts gave rise to amplified TCR beta CDR3 regions. The HTBI primer set was used in a first-round RT-PCR of the TCR CDR3. TCRdb reprocessed the multiplex PCR reads via MiXCR and lists one record per CDR3 protein. Among around 400,000 distinct CDR3 sequences listed, roughly an eighth were seen once. This sample stems from a study of T cells in Graves' hyperthyroidism and ophthalmopathy. Study-level background: Peripheral blood draws took place at initial diagnosis, ahead of any treatment.

Study-wide results and caveats: A 13 V-J model separated ophthalmopathy from stable hyperthyroidism. The model anticipated ophthalmopathy a median 6.5 months pre-onset.

This CDR3 spans 14 amino acids. CDR1 MDHEN and CDR2 SYDVKM come from the germline V gene. The V gene lost 7 bases and the J gene lost 3 bases, with 16 bases spanning the gap. Sequencing was done on a sample of blood. The clonotype comes from a woman aged 18-29 years with Graves' hyperthyroidism. V gene TRBV28 combines with J gene TRBJ2-7; no clear D gene. CDR3 nucleotides: TGTGCCAGCAATAGCAACCCGACGGACTACGAGCAGTACTTC. Protein sequence: CASNSNPTDYEQYF.